Listed here are 15 T cell receptor beta chains from one sample, sequenced in a study of blood T cell repertoires in COVID-19. Profiling relied on immunoSEQ multiplex PCR, and the TCRdb table lists in-frame clones only, not all of them. This sample has roughly 84,000 clones, with around 81% found just once. Sequencing was done on a sample of peripheral blood. Receptors originate from an elderly man with active or convalescent COVID-19.

This clone was seen more than once but under ten times. This chain joins TRBV7-6 and TRBJ1-5, with D possibly being TRBD1 (6 bases). CDR1 and CDR2 (germline): SGHVS, FNYEAQ. The V end was cut by 5 bases, the J end by 3 bases, with 17 bases between. This CDR3 comprises 16 residues. CDR3 residues: CASSLLQTGPNQPQHF. In DNA, the CDR3 is TGTGCCAGCAGCCTATTGCAGACAGGACCCAATCAGCCCCAGCATTTT.

This clone came up a few times. The rearrangement links TRBV7-9 to TRBJ1-2, with no clear D. The germline gives CDR1 SEHNR, CDR2 FQNEAQ (reference sequence). The CDR3 spans 12 residues. The ends were cut back, 5 bases at V and 8 bases at J, with 12 bases in the middle. Here the CDR3 reads CASSPLAEGYTF. In nucleotides, the CDR3 is TGTGCCAGCAGCCCCTTAGCGGAGGGCTACACCTTC.

V and J are TRBV7-9 and TRBJ1-4, with 10 bases matching TRBD1. V was pared by 1 base and J by 8 bases, with 4 bases of the junction left unmatched. The germline V gene encodes CDR1 SEHNR and CDR2 FQNEAQ (reference sequence). There are 15 residues in the CDR3. In nucleotides, the CDR3 is TGTGCCAGCAGCTTAGGACAGGGGGCTGGAGAAAAACTGTTTTTT. Amino acids: CASSLGQGAGEKLFF.

This clone was picked up a small number of times. The J gene is TRBJ1-5, the V gene TRBV7-8; TRBD1 matches 7 bases. Germline V gene sequence: CDR1 SGHVS, CDR2 FQNEAQ. The J segment lost 5 bases and the V segment lost 5 bases, leaving 12 bases of the junction unmatched. The CDR3 is made up of 16 amino acids. CDR3 protein: CASSHSRTGAYQPQHF. The CDR3 nucleotides read TGTGCCAGCAGCCATTCGAGGACAGGAGCTTATCAGCCCCAGCATTTT.

The chain uses TRBV29-1 and TRBJ1-2; 7 bases align to TRBD1. Unmatched junction bases numbered 4, after V lost 5 bases and J lost 1 base. The CDR3 covers 13 residues. Germline loops: CDR1 SQVTM, CDR2 ANQGSEA. DNA for the CDR3: TGCAGCGTTACAGGACAGGTTAACTATGGCTACACCTTC. Translating gives CSVTGQVNYGYTF.

CDR3 DNA sequence: TGTGCCAGCAGTGCCCGCACCACTAGCGGGGGCCCCGCCGGGGAGCTGTTTTTT. This gives the protein CASSARTTSGGPAGELFF. The V call is TRBV6-1, the J call TRBJ2-2; 11 nucleotides match TRBD2. Germline lookup yields CDR1 MNHNS and CDR2 SASEGT. Unmatched junction bases numbered 13, after V lost 4 bases and J lost 6 bases. CDR3 length: 18 residues.

The chain is built from TRBV11-2 and TRBJ2-2; 11 positions match TRBD2. The germline V gene encodes CDR1 SGHAT and CDR2 FQNNGV. There are 15 residues in the CDR3. Germline trimming cut 6 bases from V and 6 bases from J; bases unmatched to any gene: 6. CDR3 loop: CASRSSGGPPGELFF. The CDR3 nucleotides are TGTGCCAGCAGATCTAGCGGGGGGCCCCCCGGGGAGCTGTTTTTT.

In its sample, this clone was seen a few times. The chain employs TRBV19 and TRBJ2-1, with 13 bases identical to TRBD2. Germline lookup yields CDR1 LNHDA and CDR2 SQIVND (reference sequence). The length of the CDR3 is 15 residues. The trim removed 2 bases at V and 9 bases at J, leaving 4 bases unmatched. This chain's CDR3 is CASSILRTSGSEQFF. CDR3 nucleotides: TGTGCCAGTAGTATATTACGGACTAGCGGGAGTGAGCAGTTCTTC.

This clone was observed once. The rearrangement uses TRBV11-2 and TRBJ1-4, with TRBD1 identical over 10 bases. Germline assignment: CDR1 SGHAT and CDR2 FQNNGV. V trimming: 3 bases; J trimming: 15 bases; junction bases outside the gene matches: 10. The CDR3 is made up of 14 amino acids. This chain's CDR3 is CASSFRDRGTMVFF. In DNA form, the CDR3 reads TGTGCCAGCAGCTTCCGGGACAGGGGAACTATGGTGTTTTTT.

The chain recombines TRBV5-1 with TRBJ2-5, with 8 bases identical to TRBD1. CDR1 is SGHRS, CDR2 YFSETQ, per germline. The CDR3 totals 14 residues. Trimming at V came to 2 bases and at J to 2 bases, leaving 2 bases not matched to a gene. The CDR3 here is CASSFTGGQETQYF. The CDR3, as DNA: TGCGCCAGCAGCTTTACAGGGGGTCAAGAGACCCAGTACTTC.

CDR3: CASRNSRGLPEQFF. The CDR3 nucleotides read TGTGCCAGCAGGAACTCCAGGGGGCTCCCTGAGCAGTTCTTC. This chain connects TRBV6-6 to TRBJ2-1; 8 bases match TRBD1. The J segment lost 9 bases and the V segment lost 6 bases, leaving 10 bases of the junction unmatched. The CDR3 consists of 14 residues. Looked up from germline, CDR1 is MNHNY and CDR2 is SVGAGI (reference sequence).

This clone was detected once. The chain couples TRBV19 to TRBJ1-3; D gene ambiguous. The V end lost 6 bases, the J end lost 0 bases, and 6 bases lay between the germline ends. CDR1 is LNHDA, CDR2 SQIVND, per germline (reference sequence). This CDR3 spans 13 amino acids. CDR3 DNA sequence: TGTGCCAGTAGCGATAGCTCTGGAAACACCATATATTTT. Translated, it gives CASSDSSGNTIYF.

This clone was detected once. This sequence joins TRBV18 and TRBJ2-7, with 8 positions matching TRBD2. Germline V gene lookup returns CDR1 KGHSH and CDR2 LQKENI. The V gene end was trimmed by 5 bases and the J gene end by 0 bases; junction bases not matched to a gene: 9. This CDR3 comprises 16 residues. CDR3 coding DNA: TGTGCCAGCTCAGCCCGGGGGGGGGCCCGCTCCTACGAGCAGTACGTC. The encoded protein is CASSARGGARSYEQYV.

The chain recombines TRBV5-1 with TRBJ2-2; D ambiguous. There are 15 residues in the CDR3. Germline CDR1 SGHRS, CDR2 YFSETQ. V was pared by 0 bases and J by 1 base, with 7 bases between. The CDR3: CASSLGDLNTGELFF. The CDR3 DNA reads as TGCGCCAGCAGCTTGGGAGATTTGAACACCGGGGAGCTGTTTTTT.

The sample holds a few counts of this clone. The CDR3 nucleotides read TGTGCCAGTAGTATAGAAGCCGGGACAGGGTGGAATGAGCAGTTCTTC. Amino acid sequence: CASSIEAGTGWNEQFF. V usage is TRBV19 and J usage is TRBJ2-1; TRBD1 agrees at 9 bases. The CDR3 extends over 16 amino acids. The junction had 7 bases not matched to a gene; V was cut back by 0 bases and J by 7 bases. CDR1 and CDR2 from the germline V gene are LNHDA and SQIVND (reference sequence).